The rows below give T cell receptor beta chains drawn from one sample of a study of blood T cell repertoires in COVID-19. Only in-frame clones appear in the TCRdb table, and some are missing; sequencing was by immunoSEQ multiplex PCR. The sample yields 80,000 to 100,000 clones, 74% seen once. The sample taken for sequencing was peripheral blood. Receptors were obtained from a man in his sixties or seventies with COVID-19, enrolled during active disease. The CDR3 runs from the conserved cysteine through the conserved F or W. D genes are given only for firm matches. Size tells how often a clone was seen (once, few, many) or the class of an expanded clone, and some rows leave it out.

TRBJ2-7,NA,NA,TRBV7-2,CASSSQADRYEQYF,TGTGCCAGCAGCTCCCAGGCCGACAGATACGAGCAGTACTTC
TRBJ2-7,NA,TRBD2,TRBV3-1/TRBV3-2,CASTTFRGRRSYEQYF,TGTGCCAGCACCACCTTTCGCGGGAGAAGAAGCTACGAGCAGTACTTC
TRBJ1-2,NA,TRBD1,TRBV27,CASSLGTGGYGYTF,TGTGCCAGCAGTTTAGGGACAGGGGGTTATGGCTACACCTTC
TRBJ1-1,NA,TRBD1,TRBV25-1,CASSAQTGGATEAFF,TGTGCCAGCAGTGCCCAGACAGGGGGCGCGACTGAAGCTTTCTTT
TRBJ2-3,once,TRBD2,TRBV5-1,CASSLAGVSDTQYF,TGCGCCAGCAGTCTTGCGGGAGTTTCAGATACGCAGTATTTT
TRBJ2-6,few,NA,TRBV19,CASTSIRESGANVLTF,TGTGCCAGTACTAGTATTAGAGAGTCTGGGGCCAACGTCCTGACTTTC
TRBJ2-7,NA,NA,TRBV7-2,CASSPSPGRDYEQYF,TGTGCCAGCAGCCCCTCGCCAGGGCGCGACTACGAGCAGTACTTC
TRBJ1-5,NA,TRBD1,TRBV27,CASSLGTGLNQPQHF,TGTGCCAGCAGTTTAGGGACAGGTCTCAATCAGCCCCAGCATTTT
TRBJ1-2,NA,NA,TRBV7-2,CASSSHGAGVNVGYTF,TGTGCCAGCAGCTCCCACGGGGCAGGGGTGAACGTCGGCTACACCTTC
TRBJ2-7,NA,NA,TRBV9,CASSASDFPGYEQYF,TGTGCCAGCAGCGCCTCGGACTTCCCCGGCTACGAGCAGTACTTC
TRBJ2-2,NA,NA,TRBV6-1,CASSERIGGNTGELFF,TGTGCCAGCAGTGAACGGATAGGAGGGAACACCGGGGAGCTGTTTTTT
TRBJ1-5,NA,NA,TRBV7-8,CASSLGARIQFQPQHF,TGTGCCAGCAGCTTAGGCGCCAGGATCCAATTCCAGCCCCAGCATTTT
TRBJ2-7,NA,TRBD2,TRBV15,CATSRDSGGRTYEQYF,TGTGCCACCAGCAGAGATAGCGGGGGAAGAACCTACGAGCAGTACTTC
TRBJ2-2,NA,NA,TRBV7-3,CASSSHGVGDTGELFF,TGTGCCAGCAGCTCGCATGGGGTAGGGGACACCGGGGAGCTGTTTTTT
TRBJ1-1,NA,TRBD1,TRBV27,CASSLWTGSNTEAFF,TGTGCCAGCAGTTTATGGACAGGCTCAAACACTGAAGCTTTCTTT
TRBJ1-4,NA,TRBD1,TRBV18,CASSLEGQVKVF,TGTGCCAGCTCTCTCGAGGGACAGGTTAAAGTTTTT
TRBJ2-1,NA,TRBD2,TRBV3-1/TRBV3-2,CASSVPGTSGGSSYNEQFF,TGTGCCAGCAGCGTACCCGGGACTAGCGGGGGGTCCTCCTACAATGAGCAGTTCTTC
TRBJ2-7,NA,TRBD2,TRBV25-1,CASSESVIAGVKQYF,TGTGCCAGCAGTGAGTCCGTGATAGCGGGAGTGAAACAGTACTTC
TRBJ2-7,NA,TRBD1,TRBV29-1,CSVSGTGGRLAYEQYF,TGCAGCGTTTCCGGGACAGGGGGTCGGTTGGCCTACGAGCAGTACTTC
TRBJ2-2,many,NA,TRBV3-1/TRBV3-2,CASSQVGVGELFF,TGTGCCAGCAGCCAAGTAGGGGTCGGGGAGCTGTTTTTT
TRBJ1-1,NA,NA,TRBV29-1,CSGIRGSEAFF,TGCAGCGGAATCAGGGGTTCTGAAGCTTTCTTT
TRBJ2-3,few,NA,TRBV5-1,CASSDGQGSTDTQYF,TGCGCCAGCAGCGATGGTCAGGGTAGCACAGATACGCAGTATTTT
TRBJ2-2,NA,NA,TRBV7-3,CASSHSRNTGELFF,TGTGCCAGCAGCCATAGCCGGAACACCGGGGAGCTGTTTTTT
TRBJ2-3,NA,NA,TRBV19,CASSGGGSTDTQYF,TGTGCCAGTAGTGGTGGCGGGAGCACAGATACGCAGTATTTT
TRBJ2-6,NA,NA,TRBV5-1,CASSLAGIPGGANVLTF,TGCGCCAGCAGCTTGGCCGGAATCCCAGGTGGGGCCAACGTCCTGACTTTC
TRBJ2-7,NA,NA,TRBV20-1,CSASQGIYEQYF,TGCAGTGCTAGTCAGGGTATCTACGAGCAGTACTTC
TRBJ1-6,once,NA,TRBV25-1,CASSGDIGSPLHF,TGTGCCAGCAGTGGGGACATTGGCTCACCCCTCCACTTT
TRBJ2-7,NA,NA,TRBV30,CAWSVKGKGVSYEQYF,TGTGCCTGGAGTGTAAAAGGAAAAGGGGTTTCCTACGAGCAGTACTTC
TRBJ2-7,NA,NA,TRBV7-2,CASSSFDSSYEQYF,TGTGCCAGCAGCTCGTTCGACAGTTCCTACGAGCAGTACTTC
TRBJ1-1,NA,NA,TRBV27,CASRRTGYLDTEAFF,TGTGCCAGCCGACGTACAGGGTACCTGGACACTGAAGCTTTCTTT
TRBJ2-2,NA,TRBD1,TRBV11-1,CASSSQDRFSGELFF,TGTGCCAGCAGCTCCCAGGACAGGTTTTCCGGGGAGCTGTTTTTT
TRBJ1-5,once,NA,TRBV28,CASSKYEQATVNQPQHF,TGTGCCAGCAGTAAGTACGAACAGGCGACCGTTAATCAGCCCCAGCATTTT
TRBJ1-5,once,NA,TRBV30,CAWSEGMDQPQHF,TGTGCCTGGAGTGAGGGGATGGATCAGCCCCAGCATTTT
TRBJ2-1,NA,NA,TRBV19,CASSAFDSDEQFF,TGTGCCAGTAGTGCGTTCGACTCAGATGAGCAGTTCTTC
TRBJ1-2,NA,NA,TRBV28,CASSLAGEGYGYTF,TGTGCCAGCAGTTTAGCAGGGGAGGGCTATGGCTACACCTTC
TRBJ2-1,NA,NA,TRBV12-5,CASGLYDEQFF,TGTGCTAGTGGTTTGTATGATGAGCAGTTCTTC
TRBJ1-4,NA,TRBD1,TRBV28,CASSFGTGGVNEKLFF,TGTGCCAGCAGTTTCGGGACAGGGGGCGTTAATGAAAAACTGTTTTTT
TRBJ1-2,NA,TRBD1,TRBV7-9,CASSYGQVYGYTF,TGTGCCAGCAGCTACGGACAGGTCTATGGCTACACCTTC
TRBJ2-1,NA,NA,TRBV4-3,CASSQDRASPYNEQFF,TGCGCCAGCAGCCAAGATCGAGCTAGCCCCTACAATGAGCAGTTCTTC
TRBJ2-1,NA,TRBD2,TRBV7-2,CASRKRAGVRFF,TGTGCCAGCAGAAAACGAGCGGGAGTAAGATTCTTC